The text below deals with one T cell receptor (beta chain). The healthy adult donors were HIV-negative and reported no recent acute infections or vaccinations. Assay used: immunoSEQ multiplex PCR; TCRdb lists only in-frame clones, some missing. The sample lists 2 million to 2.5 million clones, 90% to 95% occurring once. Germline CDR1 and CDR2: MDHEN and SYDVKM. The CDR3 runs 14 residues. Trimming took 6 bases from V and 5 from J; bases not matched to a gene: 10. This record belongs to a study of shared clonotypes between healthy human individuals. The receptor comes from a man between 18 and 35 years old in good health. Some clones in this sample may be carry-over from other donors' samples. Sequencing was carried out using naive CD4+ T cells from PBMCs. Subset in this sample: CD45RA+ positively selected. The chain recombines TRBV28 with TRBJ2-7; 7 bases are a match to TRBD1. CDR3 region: CASRSGQSANEQYF. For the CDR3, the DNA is TGTGCCAGCAGATCGGGACAGAGTGCGAACGAGCAGTACTTC. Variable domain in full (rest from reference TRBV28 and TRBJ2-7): DVKVTQSSRYLVKRTGEKVFLECVQDMDHENMFWYRQDPGLGLRLIYFSYDVKMKEKGDIPEGYSVSREKKERFSLILESASTNQTSMYLCASRSGQSANEQYFGPGTRLTVT.